One T cell receptor beta chain is described in this entry. This record comes from a study of cytomegalovirus exposure and HLA in healthy donors. A multiplex PCR was run with 60 Vbeta primers and 13 Jbeta primers. In the original analysis: Counted up in a later analysis, unique TCR beta chains came to about 80 million, with about 9.9 million shared. Using immunoSEQ multiplex PCR, the repertoire was profiled, and TCRdb retains in-frame clones only, with some absent. For V, J and clone size, that table is used; D and trimming come from the DNA. Among 200,000 to 250,000 clones listed, approximately 90% were seen once. The CDR3 length is 16 residues. Germline V CDR1 and CDR2: LGHNA, YNFKEQ. After removal of 0 bases from V and 6 bases from J, the junction contained 2 bases not matched to a gene.

The chain recombines TRBV4-2 with TRBJ2-1, with 13 bases that match TRBD2. The TCR originated in a woman younger than 30 in good health and CMV-seronegative. Sequences were obtained from PBMCs. CDR3 sequence: CASSQDGTSGVNEQFF. The CDR3 coding sequence is TGTGCCAGCAGCCAAGATGGGACTAGCGGGGTCAATGAGCAGTTCTTC.